This TCR beta chain emerged from a study of T-cell memory formation after mild COVID-19. About the research overall: TCR clustering was largely donor specific.

Each CDR3 protein gets one entry after TCRdb re-called the 5' RACE reads with MiXCR. The profile shows 550,000 to 650,000 distinct CDR3 sequences, 15% to 20% of them singletons. This clonotype was observed a handful of times. The antigen is not known. Study-level results: CD4+ clones that contracted lay mainly in CM and EM; CD8+ ones lay in EMRA.

The sequence was obtained from an adult woman who had mild COVID-19 (a few samples of this study predate the infection). Cell type and time point are not known. The sequenced sample was PBMCs or a T cell subset sorted from them (not recorded which).

CDR3 sequence: CASRPHMNTEAFF. CDR3 coding DNA: TGCGCCAGCAGACCCCACATGAACACTGAAGCTTTCTTT. V and J are TRBV5-1 and TRBJ1-1; D unresolved. The CDR3 covers 13 residues. The germline CDR1 and CDR2 sequences are SGHRS and YFSETQ. The V and J ends lost 5 bases and 0 bases respectively, with 8 bases between them.